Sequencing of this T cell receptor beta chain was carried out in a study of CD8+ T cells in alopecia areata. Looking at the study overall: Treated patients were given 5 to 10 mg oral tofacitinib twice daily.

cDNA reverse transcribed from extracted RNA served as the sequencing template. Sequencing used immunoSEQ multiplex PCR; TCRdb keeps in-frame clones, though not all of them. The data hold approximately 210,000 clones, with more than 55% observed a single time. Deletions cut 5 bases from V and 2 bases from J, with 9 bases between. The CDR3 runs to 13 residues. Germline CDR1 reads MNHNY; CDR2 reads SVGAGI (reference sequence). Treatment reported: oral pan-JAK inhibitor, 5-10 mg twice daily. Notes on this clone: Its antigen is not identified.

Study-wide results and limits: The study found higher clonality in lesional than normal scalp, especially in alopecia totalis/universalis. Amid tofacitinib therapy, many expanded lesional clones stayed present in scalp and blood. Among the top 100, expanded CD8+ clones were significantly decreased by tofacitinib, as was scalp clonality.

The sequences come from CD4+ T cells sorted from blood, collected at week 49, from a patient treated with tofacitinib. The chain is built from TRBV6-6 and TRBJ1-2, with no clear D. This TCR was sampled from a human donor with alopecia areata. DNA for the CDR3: TGTGCCAGCAGTAAACAGAAAAACTATGGCTACACCTTC. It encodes CASSKQKNYGYTF.